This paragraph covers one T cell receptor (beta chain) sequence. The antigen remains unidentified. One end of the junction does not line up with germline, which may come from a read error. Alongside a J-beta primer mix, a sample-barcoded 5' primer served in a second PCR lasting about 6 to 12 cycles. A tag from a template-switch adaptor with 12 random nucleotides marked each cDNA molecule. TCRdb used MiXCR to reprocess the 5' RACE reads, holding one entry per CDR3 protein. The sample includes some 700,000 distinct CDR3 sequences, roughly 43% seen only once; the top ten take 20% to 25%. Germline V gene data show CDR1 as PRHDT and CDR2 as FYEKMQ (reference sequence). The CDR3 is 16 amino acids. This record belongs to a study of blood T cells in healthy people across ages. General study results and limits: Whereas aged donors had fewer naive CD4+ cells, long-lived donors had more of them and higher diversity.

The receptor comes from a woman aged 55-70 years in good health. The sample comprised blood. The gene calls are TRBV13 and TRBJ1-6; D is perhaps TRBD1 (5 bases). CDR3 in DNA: TGTGTCAGCAGCTTAAACGGGGGCTCCTATAATTCACCCCTCCACTTT. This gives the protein CVSSLNGGSYNSPLHF.